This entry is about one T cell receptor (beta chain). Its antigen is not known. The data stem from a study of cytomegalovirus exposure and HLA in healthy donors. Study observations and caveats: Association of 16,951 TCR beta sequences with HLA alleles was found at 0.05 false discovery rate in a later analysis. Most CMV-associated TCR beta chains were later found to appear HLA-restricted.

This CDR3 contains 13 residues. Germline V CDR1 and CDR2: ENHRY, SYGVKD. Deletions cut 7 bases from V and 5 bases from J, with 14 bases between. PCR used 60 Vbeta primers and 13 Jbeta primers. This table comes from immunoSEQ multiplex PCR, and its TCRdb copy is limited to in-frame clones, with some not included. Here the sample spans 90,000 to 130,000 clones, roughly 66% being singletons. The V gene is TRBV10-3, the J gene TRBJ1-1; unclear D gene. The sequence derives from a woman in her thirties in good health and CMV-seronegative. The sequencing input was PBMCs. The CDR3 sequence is CAIKLAGETEAFF. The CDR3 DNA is TGTGCCATCAAATTGGCCGGGGAGACTGAAGCTTTCTTT.